Below are 27 T cell receptor beta chains sequenced from a single sample in a study of blood T cell repertoires in COVID-19. The data were produced by immunoSEQ multiplex PCR, yet TCRdb's version contains in-frame clones alone and is incomplete. The table has about 170,000 clones, approximately 82% seen once; the top ten hold 3.6%. Material: PBMCs or T cells enriched from blood (not recorded which). Receptors were obtained from a woman aged 45-60 years in a cohort exposed to, infected with or recovered from COVID-19 (not recorded which).

This chain's CDR3 is CASSLTGPPNYGYTF. The CDR3 nucleotides read TGTGCCAGCAGCTTGACAGGACCCCCGAACTATGGCTACACCTTC. The gene calls are TRBV7-3 and TRBJ1-2; maybe TRBD1 (6 bases). CDR3 length: 15 residues. The V gene lost 3 bases and the J gene lost 2 bases, with 13 bases spanning the gap. The germline V gene has CDR1 SGHTA and CDR2 FQGTGA.

The chain has TRBV7-2 and TRBJ2-2; perhaps TRBD2 as D (6 bases). Trimming stripped 4 bases from V and 2 bases from J, with 11 bases between. The CDR3 loop spans 15 amino acids. Germline V gene sequence: CDR1 SGHTA, CDR2 FQGNSA. The chain's CDR3 is CASSSYGGNTGELFF. The DNA for the CDR3 is TGTGCCAGCAGCTCATACGGGGGTAACACCGGGGAGCTGTTTTTT.

The chain joins TRBV28 to TRBJ2-3, with a weak D call TRBD2 (6 bases). The germline CDR1 and CDR2 sequences are MDHEN and SYDVKM. The CDR3 covers 16 residues. V was trimmed by 4 bases and J by 0 bases, leaving 14 bases between them. CDR3 region: CASSSPGGESTDTQYF. DNA for the CDR3: TGTGCCAGCAGTTCCCCCGGGGGTGAAAGCACAGATACGCAGTATTTT.

The rearrangement uses TRBV19 and TRBJ1-5, with 7 bases fitting TRBD1. Germline CDR1 and CDR2: LNHDA and SQIVND (reference sequence). V trimming: 5 bases; J trimming: 4 bases; junction bases outside the gene matches: 8. The CDR3 is 15 amino acids. The CDR3 DNA sequence: TGTGCCAGTAGTCCAAGGACAGGAAATAATCAGCCCCAGCATTTT. Translation gives CASSPRTGNNQPQHF.

CDR3 nucleotide sequence: TGTGCCAGCAGTTTAAGACTAGCGGGATCTCCCTACGAGCAGTACTTC. Amino acids: CASSLRLAGSPYEQYF. V usage is TRBV27 and J usage is TRBJ2-7; 11 bases line up with TRBD2. The CDR3 is 16 residues long. Germline V lookup: CDR1 MNHEY, CDR2 SMNVEV (reference sequence). V was clipped by 2 bases and J by 2 bases; unmatched bases: 5.

The chain is built from TRBV12-5 and TRBJ1-1; D gene ambiguous. CDR1 LGHNT and CDR2 FRNRAP come from the germline V gene. The CDR3 covers 11 residues. Trimming took 7 bases from V and 0 from J, leaving 3 bases between them. CDR3 DNA sequence: TGTGCTAGTGCCATGAACACTGAAGCTTTCTTT. Translated, it gives CASAMNTEAFF.

CDR3 residues: CASSSGNRGLREQFF. Written as DNA, the CDR3 is TGTGCCAGCTCTAGCGGAAACAGGGGCTTACGTGAGCAGTTCTTC. This chain connects TRBV18 to TRBJ2-1; TRBD1 might be the D (7 bases). V lost 6 bases and J lost 9, with 21 bases in between. Germline lookup yields CDR1 KGHSH and CDR2 LQKENI. This CDR3 spans 15 amino acids.

The CDR3 is CASIQRQGISEAFF. Written as DNA, the CDR3 is TGTGCCAGCATCCAAAGGCAGGGAATATCTGAAGCTTTCTTT. V is TRBV28 and J is TRBJ1-1; D perhaps matches TRBD1 (5 bases). The V gene lost 7 bases and the J gene lost 6 bases, with 18 bases spanning the gap. CDR3 length equals 14 residues. Germline V CDR1 and CDR2: MDHEN, SYDVKM.

V is TRBV3-1 (or the pseudogene TRBV3-2) and J is TRBJ1-2; D not certain. Deletions cut 0 bases from V and 4 bases from J, with 6 bases between. The V gene's germline CDR1 is LGHDT and CDR2 YNNKEL (reference sequence). The CDR3 consists of 13 residues. In DNA, the CDR3 is TGTGCCAGCAGCCAAGACTCCCCCTATGGCTACACCTTC. Translation gives CASSQDSPYGYTF.

This clone came up once. This chain connects TRBV27 to TRBJ1-6, with TRBD1 identical over 7 bases. The CDR3 covers 14 residues. J lost 5 bases, V lost 3 bases, and 1 base had no gene match. Germline V gene sequence: CDR1 MNHEY, CDR2 SMNVEV (reference sequence). CDR3 coding DNA: TGTGCCAGCAGTTTGGGACAGAATAATTCACCCCTCCACTTT. Translated: CASSLGQNNSPLHF.

This clone was seen more than once but under ten times. The CDR3 here is CASSLRGTGGNQPQHF. CDR3 in DNA: TGTGCCAGCAGTTTACGGGGGACAGGGGGCAATCAGCCCCAGCATTTT. The V call is TRBV27, the J call TRBJ1-5, with 10 bases aligning to TRBD1. Germline lookup yields CDR1 MNHEY and CDR2 SMNVEV (reference sequence). CDR3 length: 16 residues. V lost 2 bases and J lost 2; bases outside the gene matches: 3.

The table lists this clone with a count of one. The chain uses TRBV13 and TRBJ1-2; 7 bases line up with TRBD1. The CDR3 totals 14 residues. The germline CDR1 and CDR2 sequences are PRHDT and FYEKMQ (reference sequence). V lost 5 bases to trimming and J lost 1 base; unmatched junction nucleotides: 4. The CDR3 sequence is CASSVGQNNYGYTF. Written as DNA, the CDR3 is TGTGCCAGCAGCGTGGGACAGAATAACTATGGCTACACCTTC.

This clone has more than one count but fewer than ten. The CDR3 protein is CASSLVGNYGYTF. CDR3 bases: TGTGCCAGCAGTCTAGTGGGTAACTATGGCTACACCTTC. The chain joins TRBV6-2 or TRBV6-3 to TRBJ1-2; D not certain. This CDR3 is built from 13 residues. The V gene lost 5 bases and the J gene lost 1 base, with 8 bases spanning the gap. Germline lookup yields CDR1 MNHEY and CDR2 SVGEGT.

The rearrangement links TRBV19 to TRBJ2-7; the D gene is possibly TRBD1 (6 bases). V gave up 3 bases and J gave up 0 bases, with 12 bases separating them. This CDR3 is built from 15 residues. In germline, CDR1 is LNHDA, CDR2 SQIVND (reference sequence). DNA of the CDR3: TGTGCCAGTAGTATGGGGGACAAGCCCTCCTACGAGCAGTACTTC. Translated: CASSMGDKPSYEQYF.

V and J are TRBV7-8 and TRBJ1-4; 11 bases are shared with TRBD1. Germline loops: CDR1 SGHVS, CDR2 FQNEAQ. V dropped 2 bases and J dropped 0; count of bases not matched to a gene: 2. The CDR3 runs 17 residues. CDR3 amino acids: CASSLRTGGATNEKLFF. The CDR3 nucleotides read TGTGCCAGCAGCTTACGGACAGGGGGCGCAACTAATGAAAAACTGTTTTTT.

V is TRBV24-1 and J is TRBJ2-7, with 12 bases lining up with TRBD2. V shed 3 bases and J 5 bases; nucleotides not matched to a gene: 7. Per the germline V gene, CDR1 is KGHDR and CDR2 is SFDVKD. The length of the CDR3 is 16 residues. The chain's CDR3 is CATSDPGLAGKDEQYF. The CDR3, as DNA: TGTGCCACCAGTGATCCTGGACTAGCGGGAAAAGACGAGCAGTACTTC.

This rearrangement joins TRBV9 to TRBJ1-5, with D uncertain. With 0 bases removed from V and 5 bases from J, the gap between germline ends came to 9 bases. CDR3 length: 14 amino acids. The germline V gene encodes CDR1 SGDLS and CDR2 YYNGEE. This CDR3 is CASSVDAADQPQHF. CDR3 DNA: TGTGCCAGCAGCGTAGATGCGGCTGATCAGCCCCAGCATTTT.

This chain connects TRBV3-1 (or the pseudogene TRBV3-2) to TRBJ1-4; D might be TRBD1 (5 bases). The germline CDR1 and CDR2 sequences are LGHDT and YNNKEL (reference sequence). The V and J ends lost 0 bases and 3 bases respectively, with 11 bases between them. This CDR3 spans 16 amino acids. The CDR3: CASSQDPPGANEKLFF. CDR3 bases: TGTGCCAGCAGCCAAGATCCCCCGGGGGCTAATGAAAAACTGTTTTTT.

The rearrangement joins TRBV7-2 to TRBJ1-5; 7 bases are shared with TRBD1. This CDR3 comprises 15 residues. Germline V gene sequence: CDR1 SGHTA, CDR2 FQGNSA. V trimming: 3 bases; J trimming: 5 bases; junction bases outside the gene matches: 7. In nucleotides, the CDR3 is TGTGCCAGCAGCTTTCAACAGGGGATCGATCAGCCCCAGCATTTT. Translation gives CASSFQQGIDQPQHF.

This chain uses TRBV13 with TRBJ2-1, with a possible D match to TRBD1 (5 bases). V lost 5 bases, J lost 3 bases, and 17 bases lay in between. Germline values: CDR1 PRHDT, CDR2 FYEKMQ (reference sequence). This CDR3 has 16 residues. The CDR3 DNA reads TGTGCCAGCAGCAGGGGTCTCGGAACAGGCTACAATGAGCAGTTCTTC. Protein: CASSRGLGTGYNEQFF. Using reference TRBV13 and TRBJ2-1 for the parts outside the CDR3, the full variable domain is AAGVIQSPRHLIKEKRETATLKCYPIPRHDTVYWYQQGPGQDPQFLISFYEKMQSDKGSIPDRFSAQQFSDYHSELNMSSLELGDSALYFCASSRGLGTGYNEQFFGPGTRLTVL.

This clone has more than one count but fewer than ten. The rearrangement uses TRBV6-5 and TRBJ2-7; a weak D match, TRBD2 (6 bases). CDR1 MNHEY and CDR2 SVGAGI come from the germline V gene. This CDR3 region has 14 residues. With 4 bases removed from V and 0 bases from J, the gap between germline ends came to 10 bases. CDR3 nucleotides: TGTGCCAGCAGTTCGGGGGTAAGCTCCTACGAGCAGTACTTC. This encodes CASSSGVSSYEQYF.

There are a few counts of this clone. The V gene is TRBV18, the J gene TRBJ2-7, with D perhaps matching TRBD1 (5 bases). CDR1 and CDR2 (germline): KGHSH, LQKENI. The V end lost 4 bases, the J end lost 1 base, and 8 bases lay between the germline ends. The CDR3 is 13 amino acids. This CDR3 is CASSQAGSYEQYF. The CDR3 nucleotides are TGTGCCAGCTCACAGGCAGGGTCCTACGAGCAGTACTTC.

This chain connects TRBV19 to TRBJ2-6; D gene ambiguous. Trimming left V 10 bases short and J 0 bases short, with 4 bases between. Germline V CDR1 and CDR2: LNHDA, SQIVND (reference sequence). The CDR3 spans 12 residues. The CDR3 DNA reads TGTGCCACCATCTCTGGGGCCAACGTCCTGACTTTC. Its translation is CATISGANVLTF.

The chain links TRBV7-9 to TRBJ2-1, with 11 bases matching TRBD2. The V and J ends lost 2 bases and 7 bases, in that order; junction bases with no gene match: 4. The V gene's germline CDR1 is SEHNR and CDR2 FQNEAQ (reference sequence). CDR3 length: 15 amino acids. CDR3 residues: CASSLRLAGPNEQFF. The CDR3 DNA sequence: TGTGCCAGCAGCTTAAGACTAGCGGGACCAAATGAGCAGTTCTTC.

The chain couples TRBV21-1 to TRBJ2-1; TRBD1, as called in the table, went unchecked against the DNA. TRBV21-1 corresponds to a pseudogene. The CDR3 spans 13 residues. In DNA form, the CDR3 reads TGTGCCAGCAGCAAAGTCGGTCTACAGGGGGAGTTCTTC. Translated: CASSKVGLQGEFF.

The chain recombines TRBV7-9 with TRBJ2-1; D not certain. This CDR3 is 13 amino acids long. Germline assignment: CDR1 SEHNR and CDR2 FQNEAQ (reference sequence). The germline V and J ends were trimmed by 1 base and 7 bases, with 8 bases remaining between them. The DNA of the CDR3 is TGTGCCAGCAGCTTAGGACTCCTAAATGAGCAGTTCTTC. It codes for CASSLGLLNEQFF.

V usage is TRBV6-6 and J usage is TRBJ1-2, with no clear D. Trimming took 0 bases from V and 8 from J, leaving 10 bases between them. The germline V gene encodes CDR1 MNHNY and CDR2 SVGAGI (reference sequence). The CDR3 is made up of 13 amino acids. CDR3 nucleotides: TGTGCCAGCAGTTACTCCGACATAGTCGGCTACACCTTC. Its protein is CASSYSDIVGYTF.